A single sample is the source of the 2 T cell receptor beta chains below, sequenced in a study of sequential checkpoint blockade in melanoma. Here immunoSEQ multiplex PCR was the method, and the copy in TCRdb shows in-frame clones only, minus some. This table has roughly 18,000 clones, 45% to 65% appearing once. As for treatment: randomized to nivolumab then ipilimumab (arm A) or the reverse (arm B). Material: CD8+ T cells sorted from blood (inferred from file names), obtained from a patient given nivolumab and ipilimumab in sequence. These receptors all come from a human donor with melanoma.

V and J are TRBV12-5 and TRBJ2-7; tentative D call: TRBD2 (6 bases). Trimming cost V 6 bases and J 5 bases, with 17 bases left between them. The CDR3 is made up of 14 amino acids. Germline lookup yields CDR1 LGHNT and CDR2 FRNRAP. This chain's CDR3 is CASGPLSGSDEQYF. The CDR3 DNA is TGTGCTAGTGGCCCCCTCTCCGGGAGCGACGAGCAGTACTTC.

The chain couples TRBV28 to TRBJ1-3; 7 positions agree with TRBD1. The CDR3 has 20 residues. V was pared by 8 bases and J by 0 bases, with 22 bases of the junction left unmatched. Germline loops: CDR1 MDHEN, CDR2 SYDVKM. CDR3 in DNA: TGTGCCAGCGACTACTCCCCCGGGACAGCTCAGTCCAGCTCTGGAAACACCATATATTTT. Translated, it gives CASDYSPGTAQSSSGNTIYF.